A selection of T cell receptor beta chains follows, all from one sample in a study of shared clonotypes between healthy human individuals. Here immunoSEQ multiplex PCR was the method, and the copy in TCRdb shows in-frame clones only, minus some. The sample includes millions of clones, just over 90% seen only once; the top ten take roughly 0.14%. Input material: naive CD4+ T cells sorted from blood. Source of these receptors: a man between 18 and 35 years old in good health. Both conserved end residues are part of each CDR3. The order of the fields is V gene, D gene, J gene, clone size, CDR3 protein, CDR3 DNA. The D gene is left open where the match is weak. Where a row states a size, it is once, few, many or the class of an expanded clone; other rows omit it.

TRBV2	.	TRBJ2-7	.	CASRGGDEQYF	TGTGCCAGCCGAGGGGGGGACGAGCAGTACTTC
TRBV6-4	.	TRBJ1-2	.	CASSDSGRAGQFYGYTF	TGTGCCAGCAGTGACAGTGGAAGGGCAGGGCAATTCTATGGCTACACCTTC
TRBV6-1	TRBD1	TRBJ2-3	once	CASSERTGGNTDTQYF	TGTGCCAGCAGTGAAAGGACAGGGGGCAACACAGATACGCAGTATTTT
TRBV4-1	TRBD2	TRBJ2-1	.	CASSQDRRLAGGGEQFF	TGCGCCAGCAGCCAAGATCGGAGACTAGCGGGAGGAGGAGAGCAGTTCTTC
TRBV18	TRBD1	TRBJ1-6	.	CASSATGINSPLHF	TGTGCCAGCTCAGCGACAGGGATTAATTCACCCCTCCACTTT
TRBV12-2	.	TRBJ2-3	.	CASRLATLYTDTQYF	TGTGCAAGTCGCTTAGCCACCTTATACACAGATACGCAGTATTTT
TRBV20-1	.	TRBJ2-1	.	CSASLSEQFF	TGCAGTGCTAGCCTAAGTGAGCAGTTCTTC
TRBV7-2	.	TRBJ2-7	.	CASSWSLYYEQYF	TGTGCCAGCAGCTGGTCCTTGTACTACGAGCAGTACTTC
TRBV5-1	TRBD1	TRBJ1-2	.	CASSLGQSRGYTF	TGCGCCAGCAGCCTGGGACAGTCGCGGGGCTACACCTTC
TRBV5-1	.	TRBJ1-3	.	CASSLGRGHGNTIYF	TGCGCCAGCAGCTTGGGCAGGGGTCATGGAAACACCATATATTTT
TRBV2	.	TRBJ1-2	.	CASSGQLYGYTF	TGTGCCAGCAGTGGACAGCTCTATGGCTACACCTTC
TRBV7-2	.	TRBJ1-4	.	CASSFGEKLFF	TGTGCCAGCAGCTTTGGTGAAAAACTGTTTTTT
TRBV5-1	.	TRBJ1-1	.	CASSLGSGNTEAFF	TGCGCCAGCAGCTTGGGGTCCGGGAACACTGAAGCTTTCTTT
TRBV2	TRBD1	TRBJ1-2	.	CASSQEGRTGLGYTF	TGTGCCAGCAGCCAAGAGGGAAGGACAGGGCTTGGCTACACCTTC
TRBV9	TRBD2	TRBJ2-7	.	CASSPKGGYEQYF	TGTGCCAGCAGCCCCAAGGGAGGGTACGAGCAGTACTTC
TRBV11-1	.	TRBJ2-7	once	CASRGGSYEQYF	TGTGCCAGCAGAGGGGGCTCCTACGAGCAGTACTTC
TRBV6-5	TRBD1	TRBJ2-7	.	CASCSPGQGLYEQYF	TGTGCCAGCTGTTCTCCGGGACAGGGTCTCTACGAGCAGTACTTC
TRBV9	.	TRBJ2-1	.	CASSVALVGSEQFF	TGTGCCAGCAGCGTAGCACTGGTTGGCAGCGAGCAGTTCTTC
TRBV27	.	TRBJ1-2	.	CASRGEYYGYTF	TGTGCCAGCCGAGGGGAATACTATGGCTACACCTTC
TRBV19	TRBD1	TRBJ1-5	.	CATRQGWQPQHF	TGTGCCACCCGACAGGGATGGCAGCCCCAGCATTTT
TRBV6-1	.	TRBJ2-3	.	CASKKNTLGTQYF	TGTGCCAGCAAGAAGAACACCTTGGGTACGCAGTATTTT
TRBV9	.	TRBJ2-7	.	CASSPGRGLPGEQYF	TGTGCCAGCAGCCCTGGCCGGGGCCTCCCAGGCGAGCAGTACTTC
TRBV6-1	.	TRBJ2-1	.	CASSLRGGFDEQFF	TGTGCCAGCAGCCTTAGGGGTGGTTTCGATGAGCAGTTCTTC
TRBV15	TRBD1	TRBJ1-5	.	CATSRPIGTGYGNQPQHF	TGTGCCACCAGCAGACCAATTGGGACAGGTTACGGCAATCAGCCCCAGCATTTT
TRBV5-4	TRBD1	TRBJ1-6	.	CASSLGDRAVYNSPLHF	TGTGCCAGCAGCTTGGGGGACAGGGCAGTGTATAATTCACCCCTCCACTTT
TRBV28	TRBD1	TRBJ1-6	.	CASSSGQGYNSPLHF	TGTGCCAGCAGTTCCGGACAGGGCTATAATTCACCCCTCCACTTT
TRBV4-3	.	TRBJ1-2	.	CASSHTGAHYGYTF	TGCGCCAGCAGCCACACCGGGGCCCACTATGGCTACACCTTC
TRBV18	.	TRBJ1-1	.	CASSSFSGQNTEAFF	TGTGCCAGCTCATCATTTTCGGGACAAAACACTGAAGCTTTCTTT
TRBV5-4	.	TRBJ1-2	.	CASSLGQEVPMNTF	TGTGCCAGCAGCTTGGGACAGGAAGTTCCAATGAACACCTTC
TRBV7-6	TRBD2	TRBJ2-5	once	CASSLGELAGGKTQYF	TGTGCCAGCAGCTTAGGGGAGCTAGCGGGGGGCAAGACCCAGTACTTC
TRBV6-5	.	TRBJ1-2	.	CASSYGVDSYGYTF	TGTGCCAGCAGTTACGGGGTGGACAGCTATGGCTACACCTTC
TRBV4-2	.	TRBJ1-3	.	CASSRIWSDEGDTIYF	TGTGCCAGCAGCCGTATATGGAGCGACGAAGGGGACACCATATATTTT
TRBV7-2	.	TRBJ2-7	.	CASSLVPQPYYEQYF	TGTGCCAGCAGCTTAGTACCCCAACCGTACTACGAGCAGTACTTC
TRBV19	.	TRBJ1-5	.	CASSIEPQRTPQHF	TGTGCCAGTAGTATAGAACCCCAGAGGACGCCCCAGCATTTT
TRBV6-6	TRBD2	TRBJ2-1	.	CASSYPFAGEFNEQFF	TGTGCCAGCAGTTACCCTTTCGCGGGGGAGTTCAATGAGCAGTTCTTC
TRBV6-1	.	TRBJ1-1	.	CASSERPVNTEAFF	TGTGCCAGCAGTGAAAGGCCTGTGAACACTGAAGCTTTCTTT
TRBV11-2	.	TRBJ1-5	few	CASSFNSNQPQHF	TGTGCCAGCAGTTTTAATAGCAATCAGCCCCAGCATTTT
TRBV19	.	TRBJ2-3	.	CASKRTTLDTQYF	TGTGCCAGTAAGCGGACGACCCTAGATACGCAGTATTTT
TRBV19	TRBD1	TRBJ1-2	.	CASSTSTGGDGYTF	TGTGCCAGTAGTACATCAACAGGGGGCGATGGCTACACCTTC
TRBV5-6	.	TRBJ1-1	.	CASSLDPRAEAFF	TGTGCCAGCAGCTTGGATCCCCGAGCTGAAGCTTTCTTT
TRBV14	TRBD1	TRBJ2-7	.	CASSPNRGPYEQYF	TGTGCCAGCAGCCCAAACAGGGGGCCCTACGAGCAGTACTTC
TRBV18	.	TRBJ1-4	.	CASSPGTVNEKLFF	TGTGCCAGCTCACCCGGGACGGTGAATGAAAAACTGTTTTTT
TRBV5-1	.	TRBJ2-6	.	CASSWSDYSGANVLTF	TGCGCCAGCAGCTGGAGCGATTACTCTGGGGCCAACGTCCTGACTTTC
TRBV4-3	.	TRBJ2-7	.	CASSPEHTNSYEQYF	TGCGCCAGCAGCCCTGAGCATACCAACTCCTACGAGCAGTACTTC
TRBV10-1	.	TRBJ2-3	.	CASSDSSTDTQYF	TGCGCCAGCAGTGACAGTTCCACAGATACGCAGTATTTT
TRBV18	TRBD1	TRBJ2-7	.	CASSPVGQGNYPYEQYF	TGTGCCAGCTCACCAGTAGGACAGGGTAATTATCCCTACGAGCAGTACTTC
TRBV7-2	TRBD2	TRBJ2-5	.	CASRQNLAGGPETQYF	TGTGCCAGCAGACAAAACCTAGCGGGAGGGCCGGAGACCCAGTACTTC
TRBV27	TRBD2	TRBJ2-5	.	CASSLPPGLAGPKGETQYF	TGTGCCAGCAGTTTGCCACCGGGACTAGCGGGCCCTAAGGGAGAGACCCAGTACTTC
TRBV6-1	.	TRBJ2-7	.	CASSENYEQYF	TGTGCCAGCAGTGAAAATTACGAGCAGTACTTC